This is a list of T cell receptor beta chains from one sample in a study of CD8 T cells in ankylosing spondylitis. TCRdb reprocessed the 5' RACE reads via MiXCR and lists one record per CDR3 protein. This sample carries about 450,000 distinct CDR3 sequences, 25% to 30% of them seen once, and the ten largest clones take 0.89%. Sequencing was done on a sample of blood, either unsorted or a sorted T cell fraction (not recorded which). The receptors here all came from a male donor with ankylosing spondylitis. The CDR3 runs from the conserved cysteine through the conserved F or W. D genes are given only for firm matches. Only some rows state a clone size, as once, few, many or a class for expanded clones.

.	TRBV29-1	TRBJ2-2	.	TGCAGCGTTGCTCGGCTCTTGACCGGGGAGCTGTTTTTT	CSVARLLTGELFF
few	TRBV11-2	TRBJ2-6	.	TGTGCCAGCAGCACCCAGGTAGCTGGGGCCAACGTCCTGACTTTC	CASSTQVAGANVLTF
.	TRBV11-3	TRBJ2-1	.	TGTGCCAGCAGCTTAACTCCCAGGGGCAATGAGCAGTTCTTC	CASSLTPRGNEQFF
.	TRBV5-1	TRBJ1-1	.	TGCGCCAGCAGCTCCCCGGAGGGTTCCGGTGAAGCTTTCTTT	CASSSPEGSGEAFF
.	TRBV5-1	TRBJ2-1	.	TGCGCCAGCATGGTAGCGAGCGCCTACAATGAGCAGTTCTTC	CASMVASAYNEQFF
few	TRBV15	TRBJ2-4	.	TGTGCCACCAGCAGAGATACAGATCGGGTAGCCAAAAACATTCAGTACTTC	CATSRDTDRVAKNIQYF
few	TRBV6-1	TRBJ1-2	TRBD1	TGTGCCAGCACCTTAACGGACAGGGGCTATGGCTACACCTTC	CASTLTDRGYGYTF
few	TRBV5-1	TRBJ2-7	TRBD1	TGCGCCAGCACCCGAGGGACAGGACCCTACGAGCAGTACTTC	CASTRGTGPYEQYF
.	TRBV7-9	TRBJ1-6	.	TGTGCCAGCAGCCAATATAATTCACCCCTCCACTTT	CASSQYNSPLHF
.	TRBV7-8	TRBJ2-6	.	TGTGCCAGCAGCTTAAAGGGGGGGCAAGGGGCCAACGTCCTGACTTTC	CASSLKGGQGANVLTF
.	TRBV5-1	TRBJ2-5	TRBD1	TGCGCCAGCAGCTTTACAGGGGACCGGGAGACCCAGTACTTC	CASSFTGDRETQYF
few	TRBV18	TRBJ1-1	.	TGTGCCAGCTCACCAACACAGGATTTTGAAGCTTTCTTT	CASSPTQDFEAFF
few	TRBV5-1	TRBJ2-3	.	TGCGCCAGCAGCATCGAAGCTGAACACACAGATACGCAGTATTTT	CASSIEAEHTDTQYF
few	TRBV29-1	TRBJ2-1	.	TGCAGCGTTGAAATGATCGGAATCGGGCGCAATGAGCAGTTCTTC	CSVEMIGIGRNEQFF
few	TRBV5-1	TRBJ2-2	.	TGCGCCAGCAGAAGGGACATGAACACCGGGGAGCTGTTTTTT	CASRRDMNTGELFF
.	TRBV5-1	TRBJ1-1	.	TGCGCCAGCAGCCAGGACACGAACACTGAAGCTTTCTTT	CASSQDTNTEAFF
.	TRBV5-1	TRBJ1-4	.	TGCGCCAGCAGCCTTGGAACTTTTGTCTCAACTAATGAAAAACTGTTTTTT	CASSLGTFVSTNEKLFF
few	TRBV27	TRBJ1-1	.	TGTGCCAGCAGTATGAAGGGACTGGGGGACACTGAAGCTTTCTTT	CASSMKGLGDTEAFF
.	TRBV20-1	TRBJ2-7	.	TGCAGTGCAACCGGAGGATCCTACGAGCAGTACTTC	CSATGGSYEQYF
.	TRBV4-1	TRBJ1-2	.	TGCGCCAGCAGCCAGGCTACAGTTAACTATGGCTACACCTTC	CASSQATVNYGYTF
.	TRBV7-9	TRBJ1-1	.	TGTGCCAGCAGTTTTAACAGGAACACTGAAGCTTTCTTT	CASSFNRNTEAFF
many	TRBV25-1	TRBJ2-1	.	TGTGCCAGCAGTGAAATGGGGGGACACGAGCAGTTCTTC	CASSEMGGHEQFF
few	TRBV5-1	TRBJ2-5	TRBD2	TGCGCCAGCAGCTTGAACGGACTAGCGGGAGAGACCCAGTACTTC	CASSLNGLAGETQYF
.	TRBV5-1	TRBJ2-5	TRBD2	TGCGCCAGCACCCCCCCCAAAGCGGGGGGCTGGGAGACCCAGTACTTC	CASTPPKAGGWETQYF
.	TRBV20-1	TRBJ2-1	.	TGCAGTGCTAGCTGGGCCTCCAATGAGCAGTTCTTC	CSASWASNEQFF
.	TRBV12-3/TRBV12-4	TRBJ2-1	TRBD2	TGTGCCAGCATCTTTAGCGGGATAGATGAGCAGTTCTTC	CASIFSGIDEQFF
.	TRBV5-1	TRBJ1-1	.	TGCGCCAGCAGGGAGGGGAACCGAATGAACACTGAAGCTTTCTTT	CASREGNRMNTEAFF
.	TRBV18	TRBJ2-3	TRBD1	TGTGCCAGCTCACTCCCACAGGGGACAGATACGCAGTATTTT	CASSLPQGTDTQYF
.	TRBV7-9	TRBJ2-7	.	TGTGCCAGCAGCTTAGGAGGGGCCAGGATGGCCTACGAGCAGTACTTC	CASSLGGARMAYEQYF
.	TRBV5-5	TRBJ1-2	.	TGTGCCAGCAGCCCGGGTCAGGTTGGTGGCTACACCTTC	CASSPGQVGGYTF
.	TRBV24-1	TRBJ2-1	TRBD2	TGTGCCACCAGTGATATAAAAGCCGGGACTAGCGCTTACTACAATGAGCAGTTCTTC	CATSDIKAGTSAYYNEQFF